A selection of T cell receptor beta chains follows, all from one sample in a study of CD8+ T cells in alopecia areata. Clones were read by immunoSEQ multiplex PCR, and TCRdb kept only the in-frame ones, dropping some. The table records 110,000 or so clones, 55% to 65% of them present only once. Sequenced sample: CD4+ T cells sorted from blood. The receptors originated from a human donor in good health. Each CDR3 is given with its conserved first and last residue. The order of the fields is D gene, V gene, J gene, clone size, CDR3 DNA, CDR3 protein. D genes are given only for firm matches. The listing skips clone size in some rows; elsewhere it reads once, few, many or a size class.

.	TRBV30	TRBJ2-2	.	TGTGCCTGGAGCCAGTTTACGACCGGGGAGCTGTTTTTT	CAWSQFTTGELFF
TRBD2	TRBV7-2	TRBJ2-6	few	TGTGCCAGCACGCGGGGGGGCCCCGGGGCCAACGTCCTGACTTTC	CASTRGGPGANVLTF
TRBD1	TRBV10-3	TRBJ2-2	few	TGTGCCATCAGTGAGCTGACAGGGGTAACCGGGGAGCTGTTTTTT	CAISELTGVTGELFF
TRBD2	TRBV5-1	TRBJ2-5	.	TGCGCCAGCAGCCTGACTAGCGGCCAAGAGACCCAGTACTTC	CASSLTSGQETQYF
TRBD1	TRBV7-8	TRBJ1-5	once	TGTGCCAGCAGCTTAGCAGGGACAGGGAAGCAGCCCCAGCATTTT	CASSLAGTGKQPQHF
TRBD1	TRBV6-5	TRBJ1-2	.	TGTGCCAGCAGTTACCACAGGGGTTCGAACTATGGCTACACCTTC	CASSYHRGSNYGYTF
.	TRBV30	TRBJ2-3	.	TGTGCCTGGGGCGGGGTTTCGGGAGATACGCAGTATTTT	CAWGGVSGDTQYF
TRBD2	TRBV10-3	TRBJ2-2	few	TGTGCCATCAGGGCGGGAGGTTTTGACACCGGGGAGCTGTTTTTT	CAIRAGGFDTGELFF
.	TRBV4-1	TRBJ2-7	.	TGCGCCAGCAGCCAATCTGGGGTAGCTCAGGGAGACTTTCCCCAGTACTTC	CASSQSGVAQGDFPQYF
.	TRBV5-4	TRBJ2-3	many	TGTGCCAGCAGCCCCCCCGGTAGTCAAGCAGATACGCAGTATTTT	CASSPPGSQADTQYF
TRBD2	TRBV5-1	TRBJ2-7	.	TGCGCCAGCAGCTTGGATAGCGGGGGGTCCTACGAGCAGTACTTC	CASSLDSGGSYEQYF
TRBD2	TRBV6-6	TRBJ2-1	.	TGTGCCAGCAGGGCGGGACTAGCGGGTTTCAATGAGCAGTTCTTC	CASRAGLAGFNEQFF
.	TRBV29-1	TRBJ2-7	few	TGCAGCGTTCATACAGCTCCCCCCTCCTACGAGCAGTACTTC	CSVHTAPPSYEQYF
.	TRBV15	TRBJ1-2	.	TGTGCCACCAGCAGAGATTTAGCCGGGGATGATGGCTACACCTTC	CATSRDLAGDDGYTF
.	TRBV2	TRBJ2-7	.	TGTGCCAGCAGGGTACAGGCCAAGGGCTACGAGCAGTACTTC	CASRVQAKGYEQYF
TRBD1	TRBV15	TRBJ1-2	.	TGTGCCACCACCACGGACAGGGACTATGGCTACACCTTC	CATTTDRDYGYTF
.	TRBV25-1	TRBJ1-2	.	TGTGCCAGCAGGAAACAGGGCGACCCGGGCTACACCTTC	CASRKQGDPGYTF
.	TRBV7-9	TRBJ1-1	.	TGTGCCAGCAGCTCCCAGTTCTTT	CASSSQFF
.	TRBV27	TRBJ1-1	.	TGTGCCAGCCGAGCCTTCCTAGGGGGCACTGAAGCTTTCTTT	CASRAFLGGTEAFF
.	TRBV5-1	TRBJ1-5	few	TGCGCCAGCAGCCCGGACTCTCCCAATCAGCCCCAGCATTTT	CASSPDSPNQPQHF
.	TRBV29-1	TRBJ2-2	.	TGCAGCGTTGTAGTAAACACCGGGGAGCTGTTTTTT	CSVVVNTGELFF
.	TRBV5-1	TRBJ2-7	.	TGCGCCAGCAGCTTGGGTTCAGTCTCCTACGAGCAGTACTTC	CASSLGSVSYEQYF
.	TRBV7-2	TRBJ2-7	once	TGTGCCAGCAGCTTTGGGGTCGAGCAGTACTTC	CASSFGVEQYF
TRBD2	TRBV6-5	TRBJ2-2	.	TGTGCCAGCACTTCACTAGCGGGGCTGCTGTTTTTT	CASTSLAGLLFF
.	TRBV2	TRBJ2-2	medium-sized	TGTGCCAGCAGTGGTTCGGGCACCGGGGAGCTGTTTTTT	CASSGSGTGELFF
.	TRBV14	TRBJ2-4	.	TGTGCCAGCAGCCCGGCCAGGGGGGTGACCAAAAACATTCAGTACTTC	CASSPARGVTKNIQYF
.	TRBV19	TRBJ1-1	.	TGTGCCAGTAACGGGGCGCCGAACACTGAAGCTTTCTTT	CASNGAPNTEAFF
TRBD1	TRBV6-5	TRBJ1-6	few	TGTGCCAGCATCAGCGCGGACAGGGGGATTTCACCCCTCCACTTT	CASISADRGISPLHF
.	TRBV29-1	TRBJ1-2	once	TGCAGCGCTCCGGGGACCGATTATAACTATGGCTACACCTTC	CSAPGTDYNYGYTF
.	TRBV28	TRBJ2-6	few	TGTGCCAGCAGAGCCCAGAGCTCTGGGGCCAACGTCCTGACTTTC	CASRAQSSGANVLTF
TRBD1	TRBV29-1	TRBJ1-1	.	TGCAGCGTGGACAGGGGGAGGAACACTGAAGCTTTCTTT	CSVDRGRNTEAFF
TRBD1	TRBV29-1	TRBJ2-7	once	TGCAGCGTTCTAAAGGGGACAGGGACGGACGAGCAGTACTTC	CSVLKGTGTDEQYF
.	TRBV5-1	TRBJ2-2	once	TGCGGCAGTAGAGGGGCAGCGAACACCGAGGAGCTGTTTTTT	CGSRGAANTEELFF
.	TRBV5-1	TRBJ2-7	.	TGCGCCAGCAGCATCGAGTCGAGCTCCTACGAGCAGTACTTC	CASSIESSSYEQYF
.	TRBV18	TRBJ1-1	.	TGTGCCAGCTCACCAAATCCGGGGATAGAAGCTTTCTTT	CASSPNPGIEAFF
.	TRBV6-5	TRBJ1-2	.	TGTGCCAGCGGGGGGAACTATGGCTACACCTTC	CASGGNYGYTF
TRBD1	TRBV27	TRBJ2-3	.	TGTGCCAGCACCTCGGGACAGATAAGCACAGATACGCAGTATTTT	CASTSGQISTDTQYF
.	TRBV14	TRBJ2-6	few	TGTGCCAGCAGCCAAGGGGGCGCTGGGGCCAACGTCCTGACTTTC	CASSQGGAGANVLTF
.	TRBV6-5	TRBJ2-2	.	TGTGCCAGCAGCCGGGAATTTCGGAGGGAGCTGTTTTTT	CASSREFRRELFF
TRBD1	TRBV7-3	TRBJ2-2	.	TGTGCCAGCAGCTTGACAGGGGTGAACACCGGGGAGCTGTTTTTT	CASSLTGVNTGELFF
.	TRBV6-6	TRBJ2-5	medium-sized	TGTGCCAGCAGTAAGGAGGGGGGGAGAGAGACCCAGTACTTC	CASSKEGGRETQYF
.	TRBV7-9	TRBJ1-1	.	TGTGCCAGCAGCTTAGAGACAATGAACACTGAAGCTTTCTTT	CASSLETMNTEAFF
.	TRBV4-1	TRBJ1-6	few	TGCGCCAGCAGACCCGGACGGCCGGTTAGACTGAATTCACCCCTCCACTTT	CASRPGRPVRLNSPLHF
TRBD2	TRBV9	TRBJ2-6	once	TGTGCCAGCAGCGTAGGAGGACTAGCTGTTGGGGCCAACGTCCTGACTTTC	CASSVGGLAVGANVLTF
TRBD1	TRBV7-2	TRBJ2-2	few	TGTGCCAGCAGTAGACAGGGGGCAGGCGGGGAGCTGTTTTTT	CASSRQGAGGELFF
.	TRBV29-1	TRBJ2-6	.	TGCAGCGTTACGGACTCTGGGGCCAACGTCCTGACTTTC	CSVTDSGANVLTF
.	TRBV2	TRBJ2-3	.	TGTGCCAGCAGTGAAAAGGGTCAGCTTAGCACAGATACGCAGTATTTT	CASSEKGQLSTDTQYF
.	TRBV27	TRBJ2-7	.	TGTGCCAGCGGAATACAGGCTACCTACGAGCAGTACTTC	CASGIQATYEQYF
TRBD1	TRBV27	TRBJ1-2	.	TGTGCCAGCAGGCACGACAGGGGAGGCGATGGCTACACCTTC	CASRHDRGGDGYTF
TRBD2	TRBV4-2	TRBJ2-3	.	TGTGCCAGCAGCCAAGGCCACGGGGGGGCTAGCACAGATACGCAGTATTTT	CASSQGHGGASTDTQYF
TRBD2	TRBV6-6	TRBJ2-3	.	TGTGCCAGCAGTTACCCTAGCGGGGGGGCGGATACGCAGTATTTT	CASSYPSGGADTQYF
.	TRBV15	TRBJ2-5	once	TGTGCCACCAGCAGAGTTCCCAGAGTTCAAGAGACCCAGTACTTC	CATSRVPRVQETQYF
.	TRBV10-3	TRBJ2-3	few	TGTGCCATCTCTGGCTCCGGGGTCCCAGATACGCAGTATTTT	CAISGSGVPDTQYF
.	TRBV29-1	TRBJ1-2	.	TGCAGCGTTGACTCAGGGGATTATGGCTACACCTTC	CSVDSGDYGYTF
.	TRBV30	TRBJ1-1	.	TGTGCCTGGAGGGGGGGACCGGCTGAAGCTTTCTTT	CAWRGGPAEAFF